The entry below gives a single TCR beta chain sequence along with its context. Its antigen is unknown. The sample holds no much larger clone one base away, and base qualities are not on file. The record originates from a study of cytomegalovirus exposure and HLA in healthy donors (dated by TCRdb to the late 2010s). With regard to the full study: An earlier analysis of about 560 of the donors reported over 250 Gb of sequence data and 95 million to 130 million unique TCR beta sequences obtained from roughly 170 million T cells. To study patterns of TCR occurrence, a later analysis re-analyzed previously published TCR beta repertoires from more than 550 donors and added high-resolution HLA genotyping. In the later analysis, no new phenotypic data were used to find candidate immune exposures; instead, reliance was placed on TCR beta sequences and their occurrence across donors. The study profiled the T cell repertoires of some 610 subjects by immunosequencing and related them to cytomegalovirus serostatus. Both class I and class II loci were covered by HLA typing, at four-digit resolution. All discovery cohort repertoires had been generated using a single sequencing platform. Genome-wide SNP genotypes for about 65% of the 666 donors were used in a later genetic analysis, which treated that subset as a discovery cohort. About five DR-DQ haplotypes were treated as single units for association and clustering because of strong linkage in the cohort. An earlier analysis of approximately 500 of the donors applied high-throughput TCR beta sequencing to assess whether each TCR beta V gene segment acted as functional or pseudogenic. Typing coverage differed by locus: A, B, C, DRB1 and DQB1 were typed in roughly 620-630 donors, DQA1 in roughly 500, DPA1 in 600 to 610, and DPB1 in just under 490. Among the roughly 390 genotyped donors, approximately 77% belonged to the genetic ancestry cluster associated with self-reported Caucasian donors. On average, approximately 250,000 unique TCR beta nucleotide sequences were sequenced per donor among 398 genotyped donors of the cohort, with roughly 20% of those sequences being non-productive. A separate validation cohort of 100 to 150 different subjects was used in addition to the roughly 670-subject first cohort. To predict cytomegalovirus infection status, the study brought together high-throughput TCR immunosequencing, statistical association of individual TCRs with disease status, and machine learning. About 300 gigabases of sequencing data and approximately 84 million unique TCR sequences were included in an early release covering over 600 HLA-typed donors. The study was designed to test whether signatures of past pathogen exposure could be identified by cataloging public T cell receptors. Donor age, sex, ethnicity and CMV serostatus were compiled alongside the repertoire data. What the research found in general, with its limitations: A group of highly shared sequence variants was considered likely to be a technical artifact of the sequencing pipeline. The only immune exposure information available for the cohort was CMV serostatus. A later analysis found that TCR association rates varied across HLA loci, with DRB1 alleles showing the most associated TCRs and HLA-C alleles the fewest. This cohort had only TCR beta chains sequenced, and the lack of alpha or paired-chain data limited which features could be detected. In a later analysis, most CMV-associated TCR beta chains were found to appear HLA-restricted, with HLA associations seemingly driven largely by CMV exposure. Compared with the roughly 600-donor mean, donors in an Asian-associated ancestry cluster had fewer N-insertions in productive TCRs, according to a later genetic analysis. The presence/absence analyses assumed that sequencing depth was roughly uniform across donors, and that assumption may not be true. Across donors, most TCR sequences were observed very rarely, whereas some public TCRs were present in many individuals. In a later analysis, HLA-associated TCR beta chains were found to be more clonally expanded and to have lower generation probabilities than equally common non-associated chains. At a false discovery rate of 0.05, a later analysis linked 16,000 or so TCR beta sequences to specific HLA alleles. Because HLA typing was unavailable for some donors at each locus, only the typed subset was used in association tests. About 15 rarely observed V segments, including chromosome 9 orphons, were excluded from the earlier analysis of about 600 of the donors because counts were too low. Several of the top co-occurrence clusters appeared to be linked to parvovirus B19, influenza, CMV and Epstein-Barr virus, according to a later analysis. Correlated functional status among segregating V segments might be attributable to linkage disequilibrium, but an unknown experimental factor could not be ruled out. A total of 150 to 200 TCR beta chains were listed by the study as associated with cytomegalovirus. In a later genetic analysis, a missense DCLRE1C variant was associated with V-gene and J-gene trimming of TCR beta chains, and the association was replicated in an independent cohort. A further reported finding was that TCR beta sequences accurately predicted the HLA-A and HLA-B alleles for most subjects in the first cohort. When HLA alleles, especially DR and DQ, strongly co-occurred, attributing TCR associations to individual alleles was difficult. Broadly in line with IMGT annotations, most TCR beta V segments showed up in productive rearrangements about 87% or about 30% of the time in an earlier analysis of around 550 of the donors. Some IMGT-functional V segments, including TRBV6-2 and TRBV6-3, could not be told apart with the 87-base-pair reads, so those segments were excluded. A few of the identified cytomegalovirus-associated TCR beta chains were confirmed in vitro to be specific for cytomegalovirus antigens. In both the original and validation cohorts, the classifier was reported to diagnose cytomegalovirus status with high specificity and sensitivity. The authors suggested that the approach could potentially be extended to other disease states and immunological phenotypes.

Inclusive of the bounding cysteine and phenylalanine, the CDR3 is 11 residues long. Here the CDR3 DNA is all that survives: 33 bases in frame from base 1. The germline V gene provides CDR1 LGHNA and CDR2 YNFKEQ. V sheds 0 bases and J sheds 9 bases, leaving 5 bases between their ends. The cohort was made up of under 800 healthy bone marrow donors. Cohort members were all nominally healthy when sampled, although unrecorded immune exposures were likely present. The donor was CMV seropositive and belonged to the group of around 300 seropositive cohort members. Every donor gave a peripheral blood sample, and the peripheral blood mononuclear cells from that sample were used for TCR beta sequencing. The Qiagen DNeasy Blood Extraction Kit was used to extract genomic DNA from the blood cell samples. Library preparation was by the immunoSEQ multiplex PCR assay. For the multiplex PCR, a mixture combining 60 forward primers for TCR Vbeta segments and 13 reverse primers for TCR Jbeta segments was used. A multiplex PCR assay on genomic DNA amplified the CDR3 region of rearranged TCR beta genes. Amplified TCR beta libraries were sequenced as 87-base-pair reads on the Illumina HiSeq System. For the original study's pipeline: In a later analysis, some 80 million unique TCR beta chains were counted across the 500 to 700 repertoires, and around 10 million of these chains were shared by at least two donors. Raw reads were error-corrected and collapsed into unique sequences by a nearest-neighbor algorithm in which closely related sequences were merged to remove PCR and sequencing errors. To assign V, D and J gene segments, CDR3 sequences were aligned to IMGT reference sequences. For a sequence to be retained, at least a six-nucleotide match to both a V gene segment and a J gene segment was required. A rearrangement counted as productive if the CDR3 had no stop codons and remained in frame with V and J, and every other rearrangement counted as non-productive. CDR3 was defined according to IMGT convention as the region running from the second conserved V-encoded cysteine to the conserved J-encoded phenylalanine. The earlier analysis of about 590 of the donors excluded sequences that lacked an unambiguous match to a single V gene segment. In an earlier analysis of approximately 560 of the donors, a V segment was called functional when productive rearrangements were above 56.7%, and segregating when the standard deviation between donors exceeded 5%. A statistical classification framework was built for diagnosing cytomegalovirus status from the catalog of TCR beta chain sequences. In a later analysis, TCR nucleotide sequences were compared against IMGT/GENE-DB human TR gene sequences so that V and J genes could be assigned. Using the TCRdist pipeline, a later analysis assigned CDR3 sequences along with most-parsimonious VDJ recombination scenarios. In a later analysis, each TCR beta chain was defined by its CDR3 amino acid sequence together with its V-gene family, and reads lacking a unique V-gene family were excluded. In a later analysis, fewer than 650 highly shared, low-generation-probability nucleotide sequences were removed to address suspected cross-contamination and a sequencing artifact. For each public chain, a later analysis derived a clonal expansion index from normalized ranks of inferred template counts within each repertoire. In a later analysis, generation probabilities were computed using a VDJ recombination model fitted to out-of-frame rearrangements, and the results were checked against IGoR. In a later analysis, hypergeometric tests were used to score TCR-TCR, TCR-HLA and TCR-CMV co-occurrence, with a repertoire-size bias correction applied to TCR pairs. In a later analysis, false discovery rates were estimated by permuting HLA or CMV assignments 20 times. In a later analysis, co-occurring TCRs were grouped using DBSCAN, with TCRdist sequence similarity added in when clustering inside HLA-allele-positive subsets. Repertoires with fewer than 30,000 or more than 120,000 public chains were left out of co-occurrence clustering, as were four to six repertoires with anomalous nucleotide sharing. Not all clones reach the TCRdb copy of this immuneACCESS table, which keeps in-frame sequences only. Checked studies attribute under half of the gap to unresolved V genes and leave the rest unexplained. That table supplies the V and J calls and clone size; D and trimming were determined from the DNA. The sample records around 250,000 clones, over 70% of which are singletons. The top ten clones comprise 7% to 9% of the sample.

Sequenced material: PBMCs. This receptor was identified in a woman aged 55-70 years in good health and CMV-seropositive. The chain is made from TRBV4-2 and TRBJ1-2, with the D segment identity uncertain. The CDR3 sequence is CASSQDRSYTF. The nucleotides are TGTGCCAGCAGCCAAGACAGGAGCTACACCTTC.